This T cell receptor (beta chain) was captured in a study of shared T cell receptors in the human thymus. Germline V gene data show CDR1 as SGHDT and CDR2 as YYEEEE. The CDR3 extends over 15 amino acids. With 0 bases clipped from V and 3 bases from J, the junction kept 4 bases outside the gene matches. The table came from immunoSEQ multiplex PCR; TCRdb's copy has only in-frame clones and leaves some out. The sample records about 710,000 clones, about 87% being singletons. This sample also appeared in a second study, on human thymus T cells. That report adds: Corrective heart surgery yielded the resections from which the thymus tissue came. Apparent skewing of V and J gene usage characterized both thymic and blood repertoires.

The chain carries TRBV5-6 and TRBJ2-7; 9 nucleotides match TRBD2. Sequenced sample: thymocytes. The clonotype originates from a boy under three years old with a congenital heart defect. The CDR3 nucleotides are TGTGCCAGCAGCTTGGCCCGGCGGGAGGGCTACGAGCAGTACTTC. Its protein product is CASSLARREGYEQYF.